The next 10 T cell receptor beta chains were all read from a single sample in a study of blood T cell repertoires in COVID-19. Profiling relied on immunoSEQ multiplex PCR, and the TCRdb table lists in-frame clones only, not all of them. In the table there are roughly 130,000 clones, roughly 80% of which are singletons. Sequencing was performed on peripheral blood. The receptors originated from a woman aged 45-65 years with acute or convalescent COVID-19.

This clone appeared a few times. The chain carries TRBV27 and TRBJ1-6; D not resolved. Per germline, CDR1 MNHEY and CDR2 SMNVEV (reference sequence). With 2 bases removed from V and 2 bases from J, the gap between germline ends came to 10 bases. CDR3 length equals 16 residues. The CDR3 DNA reads TGTGCCAGCAGTTTAACTGGAGACGCCTATAATTCACCCCTCCACTTT. This translates into CASSLTGDAYNSPLHF.

V and J are TRBV5-1 and TRBJ1-1; a possible D gene is TRBD1 (6 bases). Trimming took off 3 bases at V and 5 bases at J, with 17 bases between the two ends. Per germline, CDR1 SGHRS and CDR2 YFSETQ. The CDR3 contains 15 residues. DNA of the CDR3: TGCGCCAGCAGCTACAACCGGGACACCTTTACTGAAGCTTTCTTT. It codes for CASSYNRDTFTEAFF.

V gene TRBV19 combines with J gene TRBJ1-5, with 7 bases matching TRBD1. Per germline, CDR1 LNHDA and CDR2 SQIVND (reference sequence). The V segment lost 7 bases and the J segment 5 bases; nucleotides outside the gene matches: 11. This CDR3 has 15 residues. The CDR3: CASNADRAAHQPQHF. CDR3 DNA: TGTGCCAGTAATGCTGACAGGGCGGCCCATCAGCCCCAGCATTTT.

The chain combines TRBV19 with TRBJ2-1, with 12 bases aligning to TRBD2. Trimming cost V 4 bases and J 3 bases; bases outside gene matches: 1. The germline V gene has CDR1 LNHDA and CDR2 SQIVND (reference sequence). The CDR3 extends over 15 amino acids. The CDR3 protein is CASSTGLAGYNEQFF. The CDR3 DNA is TGTGCCAGTAGTACGGGACTAGCGGGCTACAATGAGCAGTTCTTC.

The chain recombines TRBV6-5 with TRBJ1-5, with 8 bases fitting TRBD1. The length of the CDR3 is 15 residues. J was trimmed by 3 bases and V by 6 bases; bases with no gene match: 7. Per the germline V gene, CDR1 is MNHEY and CDR2 is SVGAGI. CDR3 coding DNA: TGTGCCAGCAGGCCGACAGGGGCGATCAATCAGCCCCAGCATTTT. It codes for CASRPTGAINQPQHF.

The rearrangement joins TRBV3-1 (or the pseudogene TRBV3-2) to TRBJ2-3; D might be TRBD2 (6 bases). The CDR3 contains 12 residues. V lost 6 bases and J lost 8, with 12 bases in between. Germline CDR1 is LGHDT and CDR2 is YNNKEL (reference sequence). The CDR3 coding sequence is TGTGCCAGCAGAGGTCTCGGGGGTACGCAGTATTTT. The encoded protein is CASRGLGGTQYF.

This chain uses TRBV5-4 with TRBJ2-7, with 7 bases that match TRBD1. The germline gives CDR1 SGHNT, CDR2 YYREEE (reference sequence). The CDR3 runs 15 residues. The junction had 11 bases not matched to a gene; V was cut back by 2 bases and J by 6 bases. The DNA of the CDR3 is TGTGCCAGCAGCTTAAAAACAGGGGCTCACTTCGAGCAGTACTTC. Translated, it gives CASSLKTGAHFEQYF. The full variable domain, completed using reference TRBV5-4 and TRBJ2-7, is ETGVTQSPTHLIKTRGQQVTLRCSSQSGHNTVSWYQQALGQGPQFIFQYYREEENGRGNFPPRFSGLQFPNYSSELNVNALELDDSALYLCASSLKTGAHFEQYFGPGTRLTVT.

The chain is built from TRBV9 and TRBJ2-7; D unresolved. The CDR3 totals 16 residues. V gave up 4 bases and J gave up 7 bases, with 24 bases separating them. The germline V gene encodes CDR1 SGDLS and CDR2 YYNGEE. CDR3 nucleotides: TGTGCCAGCAGCTGTCCTCCGCGGCACCCCACCAAGGAGCAGTACTTC. Residues: CASSCPPRHPTKEQYF.

This sequence joins TRBV7-2 and TRBJ1-2, with 12 bases aligning to TRBD1. In germline, CDR1 is SGHTA, CDR2 FQGNSA. V shed 2 bases and J 7 bases; nucleotides not matched to a gene: 8. This CDR3 region has 16 residues. This chain's CDR3 is CASSLMEGTGGRGYTF. The CDR3 DNA reads as TGTGCCAGCAGCTTAATGGAGGGGACAGGGGGCCGTGGCTACACCTTC.

This chain connects TRBV10-1 to TRBJ2-3; D is undetermined. CDR1 WNHNN and CDR2 SYGVQD come from the germline V gene (reference sequence). The CDR3 runs to 14 residues. V was trimmed by 4 bases and J by 3 bases, leaving 11 bases between them. Written as DNA, the CDR3 is TGCGCCAGCAGTGGACCCGACGGGACAGATACGCAGTATTTT. Its protein product is CASSGPDGTDTQYF.